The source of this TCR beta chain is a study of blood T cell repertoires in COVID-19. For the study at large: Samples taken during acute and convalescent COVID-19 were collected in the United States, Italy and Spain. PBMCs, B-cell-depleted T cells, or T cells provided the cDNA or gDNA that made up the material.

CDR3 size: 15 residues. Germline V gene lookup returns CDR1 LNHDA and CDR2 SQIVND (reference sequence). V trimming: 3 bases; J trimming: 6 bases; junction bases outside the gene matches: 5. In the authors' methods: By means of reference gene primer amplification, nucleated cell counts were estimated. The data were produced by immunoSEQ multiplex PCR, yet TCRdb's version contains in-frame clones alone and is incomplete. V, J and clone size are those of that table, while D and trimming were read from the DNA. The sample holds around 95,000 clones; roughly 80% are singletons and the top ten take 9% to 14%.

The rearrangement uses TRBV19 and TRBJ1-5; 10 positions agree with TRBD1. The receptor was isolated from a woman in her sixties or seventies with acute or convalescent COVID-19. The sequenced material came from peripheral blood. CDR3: CASSIGGQGFQPQHF. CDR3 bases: TGTGCCAGTAGTATCGGGGGACAGGGGTTTCAGCCCCAGCATTTT.